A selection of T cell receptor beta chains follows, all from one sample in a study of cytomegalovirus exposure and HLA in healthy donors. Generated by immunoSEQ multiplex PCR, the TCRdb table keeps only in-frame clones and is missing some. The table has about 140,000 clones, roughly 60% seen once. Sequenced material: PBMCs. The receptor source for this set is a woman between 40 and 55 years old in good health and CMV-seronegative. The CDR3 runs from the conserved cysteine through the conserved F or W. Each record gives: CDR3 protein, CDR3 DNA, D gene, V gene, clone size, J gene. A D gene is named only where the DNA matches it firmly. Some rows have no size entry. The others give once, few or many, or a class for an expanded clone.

CDR3 protein: CASSQQGLRTEAFF
CDR3 DNA: TGTGCCAGCAGTCAGCAGGGGTTGAGGACTGAAGCTTTCTTT
D gene: -
V gene: TRBV27
clone size: -
J gene: TRBJ1-1

CDR3 protein: CASSLGPGGSGDGYTF
CDR3 DNA: TGTGCCAGCAGCTTGGGTCCAGGAGGGTCAGGAGATGGCTACACCTTC
D gene: -
V gene: TRBV7-2
clone size: -
J gene: TRBJ1-2

CDR3 protein: CASSQDPSGGANEQYF
CDR3 DNA: TGCGCCAGCAGCCAAGATCCTAGCGGGGGGGCTAACGAGCAGTACTTC
D gene: TRBD2
V gene: TRBV4-3
clone size: -
J gene: TRBJ2-7

CDR3 protein: CASSSVGEAYNEQFF
CDR3 DNA: TGTGCCAGCAGCTCCGTGGGGGAGGCGTACAATGAGCAGTTCTTC
D gene: -
V gene: TRBV7-9
clone size: -
J gene: TRBJ2-1

CDR3 protein: CASSIGGGKEAFF
CDR3 DNA: TGTGCCAGTAGTATAGGAGGGGGCAAGGAAGCTTTCTTT
D gene: TRBD1
V gene: TRBV19
clone size: -
J gene: TRBJ1-1

CDR3 protein: CSVEGTGSGYTF
CDR3 DNA: TGCAGCGTTGAGGGGACAGGCTCTGGCTACACCTTC
D gene: TRBD1
V gene: TRBV29-1
clone size: -
J gene: TRBJ1-2

CDR3 protein: CATRTDSYSNQPQHF
CDR3 DNA: TGTGCCACTCGCACGGACAGTTATAGCAATCAGCCCCAGCATTTT
D gene: -
V gene: TRBV6-6
clone size: few
J gene: TRBJ1-5

CDR3 protein: CSSSLGSGKLFF
CDR3 DNA: TGTTCCAGCAGCTTAGGGAGTGGAAAACTGTTTTTT
D gene: -
V gene: TRBV7-9
clone size: -
J gene: TRBJ1-4

CDR3 protein: CASSARGEVSNQPQHF
CDR3 DNA: TGTGCCAGTAGTGCCCGCGGTGAGGTGAGCAATCAGCCCCAGCATTTT
D gene: -
V gene: TRBV19
clone size: -
J gene: TRBJ1-5

CDR3 protein: CASSTDHLAGNYEQYF
CDR3 DNA: TGTGCCAGCAGCACCGATCACTTAGCGGGTAACTACGAGCAGTACTTC
D gene: TRBD2
V gene: TRBV7-6
clone size: -
J gene: TRBJ2-7

CDR3 protein: CSGGQVNTGELFF
CDR3 DNA: TGCAGCGGGGGACAGGTGAACACCGGGGAGCTGTTTTTT
D gene: TRBD1
V gene: TRBV29-1
clone size: few
J gene: TRBJ2-2

CDR3 protein: CASSMALGGTEAFF
CDR3 DNA: TGTGCCAGTAGTATGGCCCTCGGAGGGACTGAAGCTTTCTTT
D gene: -
V gene: TRBV19
clone size: -
J gene: TRBJ1-1

CDR3 protein: CASSLRGLHEKLFF
CDR3 DNA: TGTGCCAGCAGCTTGAGGGGTCTCCATGAAAAACTGTTTTTT
D gene: -
V gene: TRBV5-6
clone size: -
J gene: TRBJ1-4

CDR3 protein: CASSPRQATDYGYTF
CDR3 DNA: TGCGCCAGCAGCCCAAGACAGGCGACTGACTATGGCTACACCTTC
D gene: -
V gene: TRBV4-1
clone size: -
J gene: TRBJ1-2

CDR3 protein: CAWSVGDSGETQYF
CDR3 DNA: TGTGCCTGGAGTGTAGGGGACTCCGGAGAGACCCAGTACTTC
D gene: -
V gene: TRBV30
clone size: -
J gene: TRBJ2-5

CDR3 protein: CASSLAGSEAFF
CDR3 DNA: TGCGCCAGCAGCCTTGCGGGCAGTGAAGCTTTCTTT
D gene: -
V gene: TRBV4-1
clone size: once
J gene: TRBJ1-1

CDR3 protein: CASSIRATGRVSGANVLTF
CDR3 DNA: TGTGCCAGTAGTATTAGGGCGACAGGGCGAGTATCTGGGGCCAACGTCCTGACTTTC
D gene: TRBD1
V gene: TRBV19
clone size: -
J gene: TRBJ2-6

CDR3 protein: CASTKWGDYGYTF
CDR3 DNA: TGTGCCAGCACTAAATGGGGGGACTATGGCTACACCTTC
D gene: -
V gene: TRBV6-1
clone size: -
J gene: TRBJ1-2

CDR3 protein: CASSVAGDTPYGYTF
CDR3 DNA: TGTGCCAGCAGCGTAGCTGGCGACACGCCCTATGGCTACACCTTC
D gene: -
V gene: TRBV9
clone size: -
J gene: TRBJ1-2

CDR3 protein: CASSPKLAGVSDTQYF
CDR3 DNA: TGTGCCAGCAGCCCCAAACTAGCGGGGGTGTCAGATACGCAGTATTTT
D gene: TRBD2
V gene: TRBV4-2
clone size: few
J gene: TRBJ2-3

CDR3 protein: CASAEHRQEAFF
CDR3 DNA: TGTGCCAGCGCCGAGCATCGACAGGAAGCTTTCTTT
D gene: -
V gene: TRBV18
clone size: -
J gene: TRBJ1-1

CDR3 protein: CASSYRAGDYNEQFF
CDR3 DNA: TGTGCCAGCAGTTACCGGGCGGGGGACTACAATGAGCAGTTCTTC
D gene: TRBD2
V gene: TRBV6-5
clone size: few
J gene: TRBJ2-1

CDR3 protein: CASSEEGAKAGNTIYF
CDR3 DNA: TGTGCCAGCAGTGAGGAGGGGGCTAAGGCTGGAAACACCATATATTTT
D gene: TRBD1
V gene: TRBV25-1
clone size: once
J gene: TRBJ1-3

CDR3 protein: CASSQGATRGAGGELFF
CDR3 DNA: TGCGCCAGCAGCCAAGGAGCTACCCGGGGAGCGGGAGGGGAGCTGTTTTTT
D gene: TRBD2
V gene: TRBV4-3
clone size: once
J gene: TRBJ2-2

CDR3 protein: CATSRQTNTEAFF
CDR3 DNA: TGTGCCACCTCCCGACAAACGAACACTGAAGCTTTCTTT
D gene: -
V gene: TRBV6-5
clone size: -
J gene: TRBJ1-1

CDR3 protein: CASSPRTSGGREQYF
CDR3 DNA: TGTGCCAGCAGTCCTCGGACTAGCGGGGGGAGGGAGCAGTACTTC
D gene: TRBD2
V gene: TRBV27
clone size: -
J gene: TRBJ2-7

CDR3 protein: CATGTGLQTGELFF
CDR3 DNA: TGTGCCACGGGGACAGGGCTACAAACCGGGGAGCTGTTTTTT
D gene: TRBD1
V gene: TRBV6-1
clone size: -
J gene: TRBJ2-2

CDR3 protein: CASSQDRPGANYGYTF
CDR3 DNA: TGTGCCAGCAGCCAAGATCGGCCAGGGGCTAACTATGGCTACACCTTC
D gene: -
V gene: TRBV14
clone size: -
J gene: TRBJ1-2

CDR3 protein: CASQINLAGRFTDTQYF
CDR3 DNA: TGTGCCAGTCAGATCAATCTAGCGGGGCGTTTCACAGATACGCAGTATTTT
D gene: TRBD2
V gene: TRBV2
clone size: -
J gene: TRBJ2-3

CDR3 protein: CSVGRTDYEQYF
CDR3 DNA: TGCAGCGTTGGGCGGACAGACTACGAGCAGTACTTC
D gene: -
V gene: TRBV29-1
clone size: -
J gene: TRBJ2-7

CDR3 protein: CASSEFRGLWETQYF
CDR3 DNA: TGCGCCAGCAGTGAGTTCAGGGGGCTGTGGGAGACCCAGTACTTC
D gene: TRBD1
V gene: TRBV10-1
clone size: -
J gene: TRBJ2-5

CDR3 protein: CASSSGQGRNGELFF
CDR3 DNA: TGCGCCAGCAGCTCGGGACAGGGAAGGAACGGGGAGCTGTTTTTT
D gene: TRBD1
V gene: TRBV5-1
clone size: -
J gene: TRBJ2-2

CDR3 protein: CASSRRDRGRDTEAFF
CDR3 DNA: TGTGCCAGCAGCCGCCGGGACAGGGGACGTGACACTGAAGCTTTCTTT
D gene: TRBD1
V gene: TRBV11-1
clone size: -
J gene: TRBJ1-1

CDR3 protein: CASSPGTAYEQYF
CDR3 DNA: TGTGCCAGCAGCCCCGGGACAGCCTACGAGCAGTACTTC
D gene: TRBD1
V gene: TRBV5-6
clone size: few
J gene: TRBJ2-7

CDR3 protein: CASMRSGAFTDTQYF
CDR3 DNA: TGTGCCAGCATGCGAAGCGGGGCCTTCACAGATACGCAGTATTTT
D gene: TRBD2
V gene: TRBV6-5
clone size: -
J gene: TRBJ2-3

CDR3 protein: CASNRNRGTEAFF
CDR3 DNA: TGTGCCAGCAACCGAAACAGGGGTACTGAAGCTTTCTTT
D gene: TRBD1
V gene: TRBV11-2
clone size: few
J gene: TRBJ1-1

CDR3 protein: CASSSSTGQYISYGYTF
CDR3 DNA: TGTGCCAGCAGCTCATCTACTGGACAGTACATTTCATATGGCTACACCTTC
D gene: -
V gene: TRBV7-8
clone size: -
J gene: TRBJ1-2

CDR3 protein: CASSQQLAWGDSNQPQHF
CDR3 DNA: TGCGCCAGCAGCCAACAATTGGCATGGGGCGATAGCAATCAGCCCCAGCATTTT
D gene: -
V gene: TRBV4-3
clone size: -
J gene: TRBJ1-5